This TCR beta chain was recorded in a study of OX40 agonist ivuxolimab in advanced cancers. Profiled with immunoSEQ multiplex PCR; TCRdb holds only in-frame clones, not every one. The sample consists of about 14,000 clones, about 80% of them appearing once. The CDR3 length is 17 residues. The J segment lost 3 bases and the V segment lost 1 base, leaving 8 bases of the junction unmatched. The germline V gene has CDR1 SQVTM and CDR2 ANQGSEA. This TCR was sampled from an adult with an advanced solid tumor such as melanoma, head and neck, liver or kidney cancer. Material: CD4+ or CD8+ T cells sorted from blood, obtained in a trial of the OX40 agonist ivuxolimab. This chain uses TRBV29-1 with TRBJ2-1; 11 bases agree with TRBD2. CDR3 sequence: CSVEGLTSGSSYNEQFF. For the CDR3, the DNA is TGCAGCGTTGAAGGCCTCACTAGCGGGAGTAGCTACAATGAGCAGTTCTTC.